Below, 22 T cell receptor beta chains from the same sample are listed, as sequenced in a study of blood T cell repertoires in COVID-19. Sequencing was performed with immunoSEQ multiplex PCR; in TCRdb, only in-frame clones are kept and a portion is missing. The data hold around 88,000 clones, with 90% observed a single time. Sequencing was performed on peripheral blood. These receptors were taken from a man aged 60 to 69 with acute or convalescent COVID-19.

The chain is built from TRBV7-9 and TRBJ2-1; D possibly corresponds to TRBD2 (6 bases). Germline CDR1 is SEHNR and CDR2 is FQNEAQ (reference sequence). The CDR3 is 15 amino acids. Trimming cost V 5 bases and J 0 bases, with 11 bases left between them. CDR3 amino acids: CASSAGLNSYNEQFF. In DNA, the CDR3 is TGTGCCAGCAGCGCCGGACTAAACTCCTACAATGAGCAGTTCTTC.

The chain couples TRBV12-5 to TRBJ2-7; 8 bases map to TRBD2. The V gene's germline CDR1 is LGHNT and CDR2 FRNRAP. The CDR3 has 15 amino acids. V dropped 0 bases and J dropped 2; count of bases not matched to a gene: 3. The CDR3 sequence: CASGLVAGVAYEQYF. The CDR3 nucleotides are TGTGCTAGTGGTTTGGTAGCGGGAGTAGCCTACGAGCAGTACTTC.

CDR3 bases: TGTGCCAGCAGTTCGGACAATGAGCAGTTCTTC. Amino acids: CASSSDNEQFF. The chain uses TRBV27 and TRBJ2-1; D remains ambiguous. V gave up 4 bases and J gave up 5 bases, with 3 bases separating them. The CDR3 spans 11 residues. In germline, CDR1 is MNHEY, CDR2 SMNVEV (reference sequence).

The rearrangement uses TRBV11-3 and TRBJ2-2; 7 bases map to TRBD2. This CDR3 is built from 14 residues. Germline V gene sequence: CDR1 SGHNT, CDR2 YENEEA. J lost 5 bases, V lost 1 base, and 1 base had no gene match. The CDR3 bases are TGTGCCAGCAGCTTAGTAGCGGGTACCGGGGAGCTGTTTTTT. Encoded protein: CASSLVAGTGELFF.

CDR3 in DNA: TGTGCCAGCAGCCCTAGCGGGAGGGCCAACTACGAGCAGTACTTC. Amino acid sequence: CASSPSGRANYEQYF. This sequence joins TRBV7-8 and TRBJ2-7, with 12 bases identical to TRBD2. The length of the CDR3 is 15 residues. Germline CDR1 is SGHVS and CDR2 is FQNEAQ. The J segment lost 3 bases and the V segment lost 5 bases, leaving 5 bases of the junction unmatched.

In this sample, this clone turned up once. The rearrangement uses TRBV5-8 and TRBJ1-4, with D perhaps matching TRBD1 (5 bases). The CDR3 is 14 residues long. V lost 4 bases and J lost 2, with 9 bases in between. The V gene's germline CDR1 is SGHTS and CDR2 YDEGEE. CDR3 amino acids: CASSLRGTNEKLFF. The CDR3 bases are TGTGCCAGCAGCCTGCGGGGGACTAATGAAAAACTGTTTTTT.

The chain recombines TRBV6-5 with TRBJ1-1; 8 bases fit TRBD1. Germline CDR1 and CDR2: MNHEY and SVGAGI. Losses at the gene ends were 7 bases for V and 1 base for J; bases not matched to a gene: 5. This CDR3 region has 14 residues. CDR3 sequence: CASTSDRGNTEAFF. CDR3 coding DNA: TGTGCCAGCACCTCTGACAGGGGGAACACTGAAGCTTTCTTT.

This chain uses TRBV7-2 with TRBJ2-4; 7 bases map to TRBD2. The CDR3 runs to 15 residues. V dropped 0 bases and J dropped 4; count of bases not matched to a gene: 3. Germline lookup yields CDR1 SGHTA and CDR2 FQGNSA. CDR3 sequence: CASSLAPSGKNIQYF. CDR3 DNA: TGTGCCAGCAGCTTAGCACCTAGCGGTAAAAACATTCAGTACTTC.

The chain carries TRBV19 and TRBJ2-7; 12 nucleotides agree with TRBD2. Germline assignment: CDR1 LNHDA and CDR2 SQIVND (reference sequence). This CDR3 region has 16 residues. V shed 6 bases, J shed 3 bases, and the junction held 9 bases outside the gene matches. The CDR3 reads CASSALAGGINYEQYF. The DNA of the CDR3 is TGTGCCAGTAGCGCACTAGCGGGAGGAATTAACTACGAGCAGTACTTC.

V and J are TRBV27 and TRBJ1-4; 8 positions agree with TRBD1. J was trimmed by 7 bases and V by 5 bases; bases with no gene match: 12. CDR1 and CDR2 (germline): MNHEY, SMNVEV (reference sequence). CDR3 length equals 16 residues. The CDR3 DNA is TGTGCCAGCAGTCCCTATCGACAGGGGTGGATTGAAAAACTGTTTTTT. It is translated as CASSPYRQGWIEKLFF.

This clone was seen once. This sequence joins TRBV7-2 and TRBJ2-4; 11 bases fit TRBD2. Germline-derived CDR1 and CDR2 are SGHTA and FQGNSA. J was trimmed by 1 base and V by 7 bases; bases with no gene match: 6. This CDR3 has 16 amino acids. CDR3 residues: CASNSGRAVAKNIQYF. The CDR3 DNA is TGTGCCAGCAATAGCGGGAGGGCGGTGGCCAAAAACATTCAGTACTTC. Drawing the rest from reference TRBV7-2 and TRBJ2-4, the complete variable domain is GAGVSQSPSNKVTEKGKDVELRCDPISGHTALYWYRQSLGQGLEFLIYFQGNSAPDKSGLPSDRFSAERTGGSVSTLTIQRTQQEDSAVYLCASNSGRAVAKNIQYFGAGTRLSVL.

The rearrangement uses TRBV29-1 and TRBJ2-1, with a weak D call TRBD1 (6 bases). The CDR3 spans 14 residues. Germline V gene data show CDR1 as SQVTM and CDR2 as ANQGSEA. V was cut by 2 bases and J by 9 bases, with 17 bases left in between. CDR3 bases: TGCAGCGTTGAAACGGACAGTGAATGGAGTGAGCAGTTCTTC. Its translation: CSVETDSEWSEQFF.

This clone was counted between two and nine times. The rearrangement links TRBV6-2 or TRBV6-3 to TRBJ2-2, with a weak D call TRBD1 (6 bases). CDR3 length: 17 residues. Germline V CDR1 and CDR2: MNHEY, SVGEGT. The V and J ends lost 6 bases and 0 bases respectively, with 17 bases between them. The CDR3 loop is CASSPTIGQPNTGELFF. CDR3 sequence (DNA): TGTGCCAGCAGCCCGACTATCGGACAGCCGAACACCGGGGAGCTGTTTTTT.

This clone has more than one count but fewer than ten. The chain links TRBV5-1 to TRBJ2-2, with 8 bases matching TRBD2. Trimming removed 1 base from V and 1 base from J; junction bases left unmatched: 3. The CDR3 has 16 residues. Germline V lookup: CDR1 SGHRS, CDR2 YFSETQ. This CDR3 reads CASSLQSGRNTGELFF. The CDR3 coding sequence is TGCGCCAGCAGCTTGCAAAGCGGGAGGAACACCGGGGAGCTGTTTTTT.

V and J are TRBV11-3 and TRBJ2-6; D remains ambiguous. Germline CDR1 and CDR2: SGHNT and YENEEA. With 2 bases removed from V and 2 bases from J, the gap between germline ends came to 7 bases. The length of the CDR3 is 15 residues. CDR3 DNA: TGTGCCAGCAGCTTATTATTTCCTGGGGCCAACGTCCTGACTTTC. It encodes CASSLLFPGANVLTF.

The rearrangement uses TRBV7-2 and TRBJ2-1; 9 nucleotides align to TRBD1. V lost 4 bases and J lost 2; bases outside the gene matches: 6. CDR3 length equals 16 residues. The germline gives CDR1 SGHTA, CDR2 FQGNSA. The CDR3 DNA reads TGTGCCAGCAGCTCCGTGGACAGGGGCCCCTACAATGAGCAGTTCTTC. It specifies CASSSVDRGPYNEQFF. The whole variable domain, filled in from reference TRBV7-2 and TRBJ2-1, reads GAGVSQSPSNKVTEKGKDVELRCDPISGHTALYWYRQSLGQGLEFLIYFQGNSAPDKSGLPSDRFSAERTGGSVSTLTIQRTQQEDSAVYLCASSSVDRGPYNEQFFGPGTRLTVL.

This chain links TRBV18 with TRBJ2-1, with D possibly TRBD2 on 7 matching bases. Trimming removed 0 bases from V and 6 bases from J, with 15 bases in between. Germline CDR1 and CDR2: KGHSH and LQKENI. CDR3 length equals 16 residues. For the CDR3, the DNA is TGTGCCAGCTCACCACCGGGGGCGGGAGATTCCAATGAGCAGTTCTTC. This gives the protein CASSPPGAGDSNEQFF.

The V and J genes are TRBV7-6 and TRBJ2-3, with TRBD2 identical over 12 bases. CDR3 length: 17 residues. Germline CDR1 reads SGHVS; CDR2 reads FNYEAQ. V gave up 1 base and J gave up 2 bases; unmatched junction bases: 4. The CDR3 here is CASSLGLAGGATDTQYF. In nucleotides, the CDR3 is TGTGCCAGCAGCTTAGGTCTAGCGGGAGGGGCCACAGATACGCAGTATTTT.

The chain combines TRBV10-2 with TRBJ2-5; possible D gene TRBD2, 5 bases. The CDR3 spans 14 residues. V was pared by 4 bases and J by 5 bases, with 14 bases between. CDR1 WSHSY and CDR2 SAAADI come from the germline V gene. The DNA of the CDR3 is TGCGCCAGCAGTGGGGCAGGTTCGGGGGAGACCCAGTACTTC. Its protein is CASSGAGSGETQYF.

The chain couples TRBV6-5 to TRBJ1-1; D call uncertain. CDR1 is MNHEY, CDR2 SVGAGI, per germline. V lost 11 bases and J lost 0, with 13 bases in between. The CDR3 is 13 amino acids. This CDR3 is CASSGVMNTEAFF. CDR3 DNA: TGTGCCTCCTCAGGCGTTATGAACACTGAAGCTTTCTTT.

The J gene is TRBJ2-5, the V gene TRBV6-5; 7 positions agree with TRBD2. The CDR3 is made up of 13 amino acids. V dropped 10 bases and J dropped 5; count of bases not matched to a gene: 10. Per germline, CDR1 MNHEY and CDR2 SVGAGI. DNA for the CDR3: TGTGCCACCATCCGGGGGGTACGGGAGACCCAGTACTTC. Translating gives CATIRGVRETQYF.

The chain employs TRBV4-2 and TRBJ2-5; TRBD2 matches at 11 bases. V gave up 4 bases and J gave up 2 bases; unmatched junction bases: 3. The CDR3 totals 15 residues. Germline V CDR1 and CDR2: LGHNA, YNFKEQ. CDR3 amino acids: CASSPGTSGQETQYF. Here the CDR3 DNA reads TGTGCCAGCAGCCCGGGGACTAGCGGTCAAGAGACCCAGTACTTC.